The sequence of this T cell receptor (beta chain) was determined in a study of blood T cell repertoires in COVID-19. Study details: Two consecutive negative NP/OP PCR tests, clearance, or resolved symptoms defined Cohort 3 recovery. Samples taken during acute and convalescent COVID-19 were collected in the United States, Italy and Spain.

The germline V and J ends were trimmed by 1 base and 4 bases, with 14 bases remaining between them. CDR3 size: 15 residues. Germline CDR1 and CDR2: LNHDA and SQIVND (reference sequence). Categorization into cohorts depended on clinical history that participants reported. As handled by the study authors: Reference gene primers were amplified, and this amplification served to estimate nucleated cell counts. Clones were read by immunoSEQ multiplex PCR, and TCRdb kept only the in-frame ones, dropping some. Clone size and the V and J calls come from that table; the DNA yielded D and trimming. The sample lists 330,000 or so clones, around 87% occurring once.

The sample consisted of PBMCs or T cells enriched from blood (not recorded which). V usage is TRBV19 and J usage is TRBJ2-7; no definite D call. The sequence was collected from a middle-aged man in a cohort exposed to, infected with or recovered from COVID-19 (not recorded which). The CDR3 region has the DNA TGTGCCAGTAGTATAGTTGGGCAGATACCTTACGAGCAGTACTTC. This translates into CASSIVGQIPYEQYF.